This T cell receptor beta chain was captured by sequencing in a study of vaccination effects on CD4 cells after COVID-19. The CDR3 extends over 13 amino acids. CDR1 LGHDT and CDR2 YNNKEL come from the germline V gene (reference sequence). Germline trimming cut 2 bases from V and 4 bases from J; bases unmatched to any gene: 1. Antigen-specific CD4+ T cell clonotypes were called by their expansion after viral peptide-pool culture in ViraFEST. Following 10 days of culture, CD4+ T cells were isolated. Participants received two doses of either the BNT162b2 or mRNA-1273 vaccine. For each well, two million PBMC were cultured with about 10 IU/ml IL-2 and about 9.1 ug/ml peptides. A half-medium replacement with IL-2 medium was carried out on days 3 and 7. The data were produced by immunoSEQ multiplex PCR, yet TCRdb's version contains in-frame clones alone and is incomplete. Of around 25,000 clones listed, 83% were seen once; the top ten hold more than 1.4%.

Of note for this clone: The target antigen is unknown.

The source is a human donor who received a COVID-19 vaccine. Some clones in this sample may be carry-over from other donors' samples. This sample comprised CD4+ T cells from PBMCs cultured with HCoV-NL63 spike peptides, obtained after COVID-19 vaccination. V gene TRBV3-1 (or the pseudogene TRBV3-2) combines with J gene TRBJ1-2; 7 nucleotides agree with TRBD1. The CDR3 DNA follows: TGTGCCAGCAGCCAAACAGGGGCCTATGGCTACACCTTC. Its protein is CASSQTGAYGYTF.